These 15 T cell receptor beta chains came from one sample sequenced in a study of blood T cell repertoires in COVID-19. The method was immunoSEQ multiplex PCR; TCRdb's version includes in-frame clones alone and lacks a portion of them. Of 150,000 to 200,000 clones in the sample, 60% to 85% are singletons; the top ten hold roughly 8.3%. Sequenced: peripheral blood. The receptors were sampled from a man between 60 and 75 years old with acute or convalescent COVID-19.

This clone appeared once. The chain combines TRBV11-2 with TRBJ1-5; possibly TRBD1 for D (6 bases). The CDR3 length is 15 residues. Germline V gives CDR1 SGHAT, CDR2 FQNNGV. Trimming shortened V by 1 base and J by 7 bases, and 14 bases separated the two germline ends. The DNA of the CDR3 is TGTGCCAGCAGCTTAGTTGCAGGGGCAACCCAGCCCCAGCATTTT. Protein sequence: CASSLVAGATQPQHF.

CDR3 loop: CASSNRGAYEQYF. For the CDR3, the DNA is TGTGCCAGCAGCAACAGGGGGGCCTACGAGCAGTACTTC. The chain is built from TRBV12-3 or TRBV12-4 and TRBJ2-7; 8 bases agree with TRBD1. With V trimmed by 6 bases and J by 2 bases, 3 bases remained unmatched. CDR3 size: 13 residues.

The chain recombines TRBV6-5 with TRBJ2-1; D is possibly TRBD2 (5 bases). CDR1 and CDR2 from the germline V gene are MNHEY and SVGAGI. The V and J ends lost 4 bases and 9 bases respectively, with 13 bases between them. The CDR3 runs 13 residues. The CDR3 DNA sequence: TGTGCCAGCAGTTCCCCAACTAGAGCTGAGCAGTTCTTC. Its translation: CASSSPTRAEQFF.

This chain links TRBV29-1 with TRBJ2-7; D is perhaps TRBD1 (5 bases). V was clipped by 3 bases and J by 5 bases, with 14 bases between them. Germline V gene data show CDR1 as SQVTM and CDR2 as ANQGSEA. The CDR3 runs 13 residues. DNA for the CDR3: TGCAGCGTTGAGGAAGGGGAAGGCAACGAGCAGTACTTC. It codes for CSVEEGEGNEQYF.

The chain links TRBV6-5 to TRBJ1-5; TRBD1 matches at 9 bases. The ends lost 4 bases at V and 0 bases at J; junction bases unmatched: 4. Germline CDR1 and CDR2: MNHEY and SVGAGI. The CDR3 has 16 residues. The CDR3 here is CASSSGTGYSNQPQHF. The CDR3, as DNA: TGTGCCAGCAGTTCCGGGACAGGGTATAGCAATCAGCCCCAGCATTTT.

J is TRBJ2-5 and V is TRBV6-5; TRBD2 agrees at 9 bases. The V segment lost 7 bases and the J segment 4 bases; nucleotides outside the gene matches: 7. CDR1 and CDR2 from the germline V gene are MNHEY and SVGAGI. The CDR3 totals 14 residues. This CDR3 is CASKIAGEGETQYF. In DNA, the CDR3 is TGTGCCAGCAAGATAGCGGGGGAGGGAGAGACCCAGTACTTC.

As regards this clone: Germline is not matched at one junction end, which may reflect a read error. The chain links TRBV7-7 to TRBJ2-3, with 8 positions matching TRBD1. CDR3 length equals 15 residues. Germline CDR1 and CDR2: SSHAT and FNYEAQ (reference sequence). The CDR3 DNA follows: TGTGCTAGCAGCTTAAACGCAGGGGGCCTGGATACGCAGTATTTT. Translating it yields CASSLNAGGLDTQYF.

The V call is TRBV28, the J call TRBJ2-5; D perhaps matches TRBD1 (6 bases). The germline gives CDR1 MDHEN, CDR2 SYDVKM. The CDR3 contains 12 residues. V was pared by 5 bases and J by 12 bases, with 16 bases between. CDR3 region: CASSPIDRNKYF. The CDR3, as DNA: TGTGCCAGCAGTCCCATCGACAGGAATAAGTACTTC.

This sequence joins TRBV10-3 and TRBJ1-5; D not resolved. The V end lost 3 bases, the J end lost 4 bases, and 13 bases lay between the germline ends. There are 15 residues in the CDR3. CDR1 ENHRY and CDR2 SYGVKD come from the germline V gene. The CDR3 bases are TGTGCCATCAGTGAAAATCTGAGGGTGAATCAGCCCCAGCATTTT. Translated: CAISENLRVNQPQHF.

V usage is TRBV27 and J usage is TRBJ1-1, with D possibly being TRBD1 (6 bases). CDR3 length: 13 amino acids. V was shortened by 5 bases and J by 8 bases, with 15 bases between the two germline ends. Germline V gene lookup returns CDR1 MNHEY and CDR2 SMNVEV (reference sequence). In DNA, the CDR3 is TGTGCCAGCAGTACCGCGGGGGGCCTAGAAGCTTTCTTT. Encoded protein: CASSTAGGLEAFF.

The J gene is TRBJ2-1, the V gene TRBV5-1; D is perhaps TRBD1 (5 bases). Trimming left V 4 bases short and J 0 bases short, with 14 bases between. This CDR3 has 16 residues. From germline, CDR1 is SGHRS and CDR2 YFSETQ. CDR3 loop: CASSPADTSSYNEQFF. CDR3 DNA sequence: TGCGCCAGCAGCCCTGCGGACACCAGCTCCTACAATGAGCAGTTCTTC.

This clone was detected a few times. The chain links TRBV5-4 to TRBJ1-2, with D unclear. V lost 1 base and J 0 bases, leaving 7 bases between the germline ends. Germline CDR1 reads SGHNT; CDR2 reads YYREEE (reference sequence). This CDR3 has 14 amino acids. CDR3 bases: TGTGCCAGCAGCTTGTATACAGCTAACTATGGCTACACCTTC. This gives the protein CASSLYTANYGYTF.

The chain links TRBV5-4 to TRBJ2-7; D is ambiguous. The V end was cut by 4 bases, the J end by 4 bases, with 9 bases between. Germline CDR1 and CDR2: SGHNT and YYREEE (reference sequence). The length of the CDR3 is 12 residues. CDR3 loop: CASSINFYEQYF. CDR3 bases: TGTGCCAGCAGCATCAATTTTTACGAGCAGTACTTC.

Here the CDR3 DNA reads TGTGCCAGCAGCCAAGATACCCAGGGGCGAGAGCAGTACTTC. It encodes CASSQDTQGREQYF. The chain employs TRBV3-1 (or the pseudogene TRBV3-2) and TRBJ2-7, with a possible D match to TRBD1 (6 bases). The CDR3 length is 14 residues. V was clipped by 0 bases and J by 7 bases, with 13 bases between them. The V gene's germline CDR1 is LGHDT and CDR2 YNNKEL (reference sequence).

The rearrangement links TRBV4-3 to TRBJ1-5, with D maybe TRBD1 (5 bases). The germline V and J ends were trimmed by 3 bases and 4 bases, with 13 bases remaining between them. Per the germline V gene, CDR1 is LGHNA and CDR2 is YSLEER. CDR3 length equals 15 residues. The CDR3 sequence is CASSHYRGTNQPQHF. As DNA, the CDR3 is TGCGCCAGCAGCCATTACCGGGGGACGAATCAGCCCCAGCATTTT.